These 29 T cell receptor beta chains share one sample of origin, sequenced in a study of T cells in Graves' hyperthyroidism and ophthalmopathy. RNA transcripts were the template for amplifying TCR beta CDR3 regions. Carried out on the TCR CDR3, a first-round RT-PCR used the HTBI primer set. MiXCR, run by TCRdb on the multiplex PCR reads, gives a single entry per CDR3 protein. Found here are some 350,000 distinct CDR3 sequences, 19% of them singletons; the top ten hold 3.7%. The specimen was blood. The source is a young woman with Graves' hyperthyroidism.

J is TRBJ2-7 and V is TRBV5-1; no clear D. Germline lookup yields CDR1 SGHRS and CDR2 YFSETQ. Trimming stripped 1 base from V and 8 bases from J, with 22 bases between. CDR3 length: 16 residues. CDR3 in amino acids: CASSLTNVAARIKQYF. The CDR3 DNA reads TGCGCCAGCAGCTTGACGAACGTTGCTGCTCGGATAAAGCAGTACTTC.

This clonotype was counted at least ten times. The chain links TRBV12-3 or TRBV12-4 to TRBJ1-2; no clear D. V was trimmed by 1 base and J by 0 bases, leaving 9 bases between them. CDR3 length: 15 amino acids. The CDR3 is CASSLELGSNYGYTF. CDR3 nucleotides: TGTGCCAGCAGTTTAGAGCTGGGTTCTAACTATGGCTACACCTTC.

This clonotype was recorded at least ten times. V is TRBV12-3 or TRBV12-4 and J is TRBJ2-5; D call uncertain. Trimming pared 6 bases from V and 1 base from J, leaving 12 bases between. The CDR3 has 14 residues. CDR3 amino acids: CASSPQRTQETQYF. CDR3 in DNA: TGTGCCAGCAGCCCACAGAGGACCCAAGAGACCCAGTACTTC.

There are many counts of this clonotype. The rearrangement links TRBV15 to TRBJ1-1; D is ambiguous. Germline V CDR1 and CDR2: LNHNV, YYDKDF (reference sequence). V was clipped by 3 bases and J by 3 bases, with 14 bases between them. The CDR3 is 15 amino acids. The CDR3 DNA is TGTGCCACCAGCAGTCCCACCACACGGTACACTGAAGCTTTCTTT. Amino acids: CATSSPTTRYTEAFF.

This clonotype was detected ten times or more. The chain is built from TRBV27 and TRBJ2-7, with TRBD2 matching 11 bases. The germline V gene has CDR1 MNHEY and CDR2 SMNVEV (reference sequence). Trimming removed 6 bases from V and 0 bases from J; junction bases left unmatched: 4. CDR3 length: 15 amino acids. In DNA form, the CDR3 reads TGTGCCAGCAGACCGACTAGCGGGGCCTCCTACGAGCAGTACTTC. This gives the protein CASRPTSGASYEQYF.

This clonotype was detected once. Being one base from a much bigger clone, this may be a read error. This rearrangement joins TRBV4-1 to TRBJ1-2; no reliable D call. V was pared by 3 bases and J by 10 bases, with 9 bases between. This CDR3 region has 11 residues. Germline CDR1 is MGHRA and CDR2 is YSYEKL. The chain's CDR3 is CASSQGWDYTF. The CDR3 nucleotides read TGCGCCAGCAGCCAGGGTTGGGACTACACCTTC.

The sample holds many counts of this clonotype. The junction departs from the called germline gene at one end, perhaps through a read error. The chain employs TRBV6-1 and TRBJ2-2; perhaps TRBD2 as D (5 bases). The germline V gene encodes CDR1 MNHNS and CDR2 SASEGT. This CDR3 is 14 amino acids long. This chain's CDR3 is CASSESGNAGELFF. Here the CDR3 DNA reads TGTGCCAGCAGTGAATCGGGGAACGCCGGGGAGCTGTTTTTT.

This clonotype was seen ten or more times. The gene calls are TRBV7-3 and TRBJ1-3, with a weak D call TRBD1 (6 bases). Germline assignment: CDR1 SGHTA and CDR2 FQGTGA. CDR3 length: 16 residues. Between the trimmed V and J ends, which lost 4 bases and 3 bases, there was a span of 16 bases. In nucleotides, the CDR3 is TGTGCCAGCAGCTCCCAACAGGGACTAAATGGAAACACCATATATTTT. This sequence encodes CASSSQQGLNGNTIYF. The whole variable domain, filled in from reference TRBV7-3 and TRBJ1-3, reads GAGVSQTPSNKVTEKGKYVELRCDPISGHTALYWYRQSLGQGPEFLIYFQGTGAADDSGLPNDRFFAVRPEGSVSTLKIQRTERGDSAVYLCASSSQQGLNGNTIYFGEGSWLTVV.

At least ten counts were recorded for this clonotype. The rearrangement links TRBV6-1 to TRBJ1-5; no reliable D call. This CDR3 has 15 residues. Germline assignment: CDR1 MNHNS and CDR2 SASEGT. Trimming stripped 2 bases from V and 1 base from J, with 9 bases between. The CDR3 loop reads CASSELGVSNQPQHF. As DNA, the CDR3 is TGTGCCAGCAGTGAACTCGGGGTGAGCAATCAGCCCCAGCATTTT.

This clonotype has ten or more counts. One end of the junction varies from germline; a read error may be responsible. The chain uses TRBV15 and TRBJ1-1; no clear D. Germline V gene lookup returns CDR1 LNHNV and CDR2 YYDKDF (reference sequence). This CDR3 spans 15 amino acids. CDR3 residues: CATGRDVGANTEAFF. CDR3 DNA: TGTGCCACCGGCAGAGATGTTGGAGCGAACACTGAAGCTTTCTTT.

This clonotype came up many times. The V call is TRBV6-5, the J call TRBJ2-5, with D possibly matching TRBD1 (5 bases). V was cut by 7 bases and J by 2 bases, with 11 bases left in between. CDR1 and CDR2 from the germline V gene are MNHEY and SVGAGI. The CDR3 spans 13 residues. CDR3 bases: TGTGCCAGCAAGGCAGGGTGGCAAGAGACCCAGTACTTC. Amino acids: CASKAGWQETQYF.

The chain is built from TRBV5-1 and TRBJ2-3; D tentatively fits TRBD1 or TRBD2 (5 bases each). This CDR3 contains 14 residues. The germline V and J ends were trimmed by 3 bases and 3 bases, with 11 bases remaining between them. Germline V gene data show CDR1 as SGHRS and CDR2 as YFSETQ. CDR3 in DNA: TGCGCCAGCAGCTGGGGGTCAAGGACAGATACGCAGTATTTT. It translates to CASSWGSRTDTQYF.

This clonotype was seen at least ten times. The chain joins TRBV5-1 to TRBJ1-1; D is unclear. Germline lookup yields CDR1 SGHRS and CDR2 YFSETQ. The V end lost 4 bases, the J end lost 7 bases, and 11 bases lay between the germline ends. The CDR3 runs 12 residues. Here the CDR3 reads CASSPSEGEAFF. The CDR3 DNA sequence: TGCGCCAGCAGCCCGTCGGAGGGTGAAGCTTTCTTT.

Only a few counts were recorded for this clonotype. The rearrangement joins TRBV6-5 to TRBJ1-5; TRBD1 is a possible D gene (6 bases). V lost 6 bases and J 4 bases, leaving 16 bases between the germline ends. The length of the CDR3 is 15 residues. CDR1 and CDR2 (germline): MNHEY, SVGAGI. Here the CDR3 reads CASRYAGGRNQPQHF. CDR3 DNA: TGTGCCAGCAGATATGCCGGGGGCCGAAATCAGCCCCAGCATTTT.

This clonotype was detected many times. This CDR3 reads CAWTPRGRDGYTF. The CDR3 DNA reads TGTGCCTGGACTCCTAGGGGCAGGGATGGCTACACCTTC. The gene calls are TRBV30 and TRBJ1-2, with a possible D match to TRBD1 (5 bases). The germline gives CDR1 GTSNPN, CDR2 SVGIG (reference sequence). The V end was cut by 4 bases, the J end by 6 bases, with 15 bases between. The CDR3 extends over 13 amino acids.

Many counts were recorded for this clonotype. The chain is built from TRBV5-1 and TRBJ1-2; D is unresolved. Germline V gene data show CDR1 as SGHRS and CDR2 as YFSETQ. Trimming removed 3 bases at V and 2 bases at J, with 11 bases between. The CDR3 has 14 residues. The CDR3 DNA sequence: TGCGCCAGCAGCTACGGAAACGGAAACTATGGCTACACCTTC. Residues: CASSYGNGNYGYTF.

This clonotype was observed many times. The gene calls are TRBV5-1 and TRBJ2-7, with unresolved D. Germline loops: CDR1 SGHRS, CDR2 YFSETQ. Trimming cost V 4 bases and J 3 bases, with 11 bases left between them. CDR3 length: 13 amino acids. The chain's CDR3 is CASSQSSDYEQYF. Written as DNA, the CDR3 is TGCGCCAGCAGCCAATCCAGTGACTACGAGCAGTACTTC.

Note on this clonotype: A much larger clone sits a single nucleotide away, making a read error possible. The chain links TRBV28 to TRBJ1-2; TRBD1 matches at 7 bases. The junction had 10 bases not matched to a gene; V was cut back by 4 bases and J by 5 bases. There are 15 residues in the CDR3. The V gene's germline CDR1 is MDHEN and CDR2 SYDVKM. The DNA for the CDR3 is TGTGCCAGCAGTTCGGGGACAGAGCAGGGGTATGGCTACACCTTC. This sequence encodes CASSSGTEQGYGYTF.

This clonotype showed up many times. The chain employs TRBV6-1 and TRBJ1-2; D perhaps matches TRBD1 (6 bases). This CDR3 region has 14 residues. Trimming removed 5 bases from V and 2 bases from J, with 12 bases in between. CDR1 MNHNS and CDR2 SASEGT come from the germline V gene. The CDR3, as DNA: TGTGCCAGCAGTCAGGGACACCGCAACTATGGCTACACCTTC. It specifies CASSQGHRNYGYTF.

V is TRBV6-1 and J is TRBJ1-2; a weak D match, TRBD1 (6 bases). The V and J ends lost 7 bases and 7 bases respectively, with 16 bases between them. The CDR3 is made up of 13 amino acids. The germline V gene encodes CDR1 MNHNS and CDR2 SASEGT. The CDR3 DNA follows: TGTGCCAGCACCAAAGAACAGGGATCTGGCTACACCTTC. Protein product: CASTKEQGSGYTF.

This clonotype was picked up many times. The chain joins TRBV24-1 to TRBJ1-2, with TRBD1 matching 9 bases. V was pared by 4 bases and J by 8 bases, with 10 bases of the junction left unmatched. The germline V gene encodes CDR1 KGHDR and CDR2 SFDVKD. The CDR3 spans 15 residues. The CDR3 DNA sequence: TGTGCCACCAGTGACCCGGGACAGGGTATATACGGCTACACCTTC. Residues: CATSDPGQGIYGYTF.

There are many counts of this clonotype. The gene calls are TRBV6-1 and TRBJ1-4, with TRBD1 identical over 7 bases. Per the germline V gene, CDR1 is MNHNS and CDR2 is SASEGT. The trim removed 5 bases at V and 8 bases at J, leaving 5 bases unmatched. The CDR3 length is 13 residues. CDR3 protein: CASSQGDGEKLFF. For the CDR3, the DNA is TGTGCCAGCAGTCAGGGGGACGGGGAAAAACTGTTTTTT.

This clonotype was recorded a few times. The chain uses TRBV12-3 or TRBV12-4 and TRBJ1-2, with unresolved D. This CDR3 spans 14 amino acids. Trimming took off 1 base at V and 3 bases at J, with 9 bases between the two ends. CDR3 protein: CASSLGQPDYGYTF. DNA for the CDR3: TGTGCCAGCAGTTTAGGGCAGCCGGACTATGGCTACACCTTC.

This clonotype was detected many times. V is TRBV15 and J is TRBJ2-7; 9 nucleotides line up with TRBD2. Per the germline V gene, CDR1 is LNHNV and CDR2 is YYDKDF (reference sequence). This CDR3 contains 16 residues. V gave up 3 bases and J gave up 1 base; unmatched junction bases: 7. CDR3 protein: CATSRERAGGSYEQYF. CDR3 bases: TGTGCCACCAGCAGGGAAAGGGCGGGGGGGTCCTACGAGCAGTACTTC.

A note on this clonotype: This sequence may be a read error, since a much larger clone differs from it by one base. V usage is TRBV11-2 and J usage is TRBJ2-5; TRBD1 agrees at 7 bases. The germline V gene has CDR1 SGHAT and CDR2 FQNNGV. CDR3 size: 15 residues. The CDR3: CASTFDRVTQETKYF. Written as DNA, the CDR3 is TGTGCCAGCACCTTCGACAGGGTTACTCAAGAGACCAAGTACTTC. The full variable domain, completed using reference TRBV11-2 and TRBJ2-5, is EAGVAQSPRYKIIEKRQSVAFWCNPISGHATLYWYQQILGQGPKLLIQFQNNGVVDDSQLPKDRFSAERLKGVDSTLKIQPAKLEDSAVYLCASTFDRVTQETKYFGPGTRLLVL.

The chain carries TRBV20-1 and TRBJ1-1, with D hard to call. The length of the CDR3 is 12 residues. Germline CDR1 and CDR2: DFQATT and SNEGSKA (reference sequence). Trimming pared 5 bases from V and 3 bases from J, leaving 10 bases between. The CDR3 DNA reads TGCAGTGCTCTCTTTGGGTACACTGAAGCTTTCTTT. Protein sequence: CSALFGYTEAFF.

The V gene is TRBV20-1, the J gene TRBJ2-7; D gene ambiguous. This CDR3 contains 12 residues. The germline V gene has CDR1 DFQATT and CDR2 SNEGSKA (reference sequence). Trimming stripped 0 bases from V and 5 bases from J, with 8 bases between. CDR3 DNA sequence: TGCAGTGCTAGAGATAAAGGAAACGAGCAGTACTTC. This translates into CSARDKGNEQYF.

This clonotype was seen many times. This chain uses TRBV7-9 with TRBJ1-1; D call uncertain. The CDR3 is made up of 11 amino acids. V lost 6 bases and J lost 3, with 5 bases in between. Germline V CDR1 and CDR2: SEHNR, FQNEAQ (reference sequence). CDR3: CASRYDTEAFF. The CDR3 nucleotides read TGTGCCAGCAGATATGACACTGAAGCTTTCTTT.

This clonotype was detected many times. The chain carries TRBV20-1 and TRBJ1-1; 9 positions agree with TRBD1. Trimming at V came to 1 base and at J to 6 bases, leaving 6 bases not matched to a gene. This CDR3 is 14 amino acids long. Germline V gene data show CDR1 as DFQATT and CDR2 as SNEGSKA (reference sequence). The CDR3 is CSARGGTGWAEAFF. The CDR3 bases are TGCAGTGCTAGAGGGGGGACAGGGTGGGCTGAAGCTTTCTTT.